The clone carrying this TCR beta chain showed up many times. Its antigen is still unknown. The data are from a study of T-cell memory formation after mild COVID-19. TCR alpha and TCR beta cDNA libraries with sample barcodes and UMIs came from 5'RACE using constant-segment primers. TCRdb fed the 5' RACE reads into MiXCR, producing one record per CDR3 protein. The sample records fewer than 50,000 distinct CDR3 sequences, around 7.3% being singletons. Looked up from germline, CDR1 is SQVTM and CDR2 is ANQGSEA. The V and J ends lost 6 bases and 5 bases, in that order; junction bases with no gene match: 4. The CDR3 is 12 residues long. Notes on the study in general: From day 15 to 85, contracting clones were balanced between CD4 and CD8, whereas later expanders leaned toward CD4+. Certain responding clones were present in pre-infection memory, suggesting participation of cross-reactive memory.

The sequenced material came from PBMCs or a T cell subset sorted from them (not recorded which). The rearrangement links TRBV29-1 to TRBJ2-5; 9 positions agree with TRBD1. The receptor was derived from a man aged 18 to 29 who had mild COVID-19 (a few samples of this study predate the infection). Cell type and time point are not known. The CDR3 coding sequence is TGCAGCGTGGGACAGGGTCTTGAGACCCAGTACTTC. Translated: CSVGQGLETQYF.